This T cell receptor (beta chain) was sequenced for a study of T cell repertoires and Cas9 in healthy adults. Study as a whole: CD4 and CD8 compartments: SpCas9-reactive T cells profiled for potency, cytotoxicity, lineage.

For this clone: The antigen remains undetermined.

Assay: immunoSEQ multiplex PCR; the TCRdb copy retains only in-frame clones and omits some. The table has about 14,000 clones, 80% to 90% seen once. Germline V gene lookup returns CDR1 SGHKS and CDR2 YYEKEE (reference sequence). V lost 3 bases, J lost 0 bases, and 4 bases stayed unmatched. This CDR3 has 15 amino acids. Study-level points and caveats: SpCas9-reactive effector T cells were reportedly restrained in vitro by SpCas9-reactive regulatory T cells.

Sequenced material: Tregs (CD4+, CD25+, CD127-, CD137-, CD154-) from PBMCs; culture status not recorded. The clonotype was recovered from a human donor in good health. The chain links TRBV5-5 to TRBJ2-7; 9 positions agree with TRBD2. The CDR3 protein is CASSWERGASYEQYF. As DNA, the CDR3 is TGTGCCAGCAGCTGGGAGCGGGGGGCCTCCTACGAGCAGTACTTC.